One sample yielded the 10 T cell receptor beta chains listed below, sequenced in a study of blood T cell repertoires in COVID-19. Sequenced by immunoSEQ multiplex PCR; TCRdb stores in-frame clones only, minus some. This table holds 150,000 or so clones, roughly 84% found once. The specimen was PBMCs or T cells enriched from blood (not recorded which). The receptors stem from a woman between 50 and 59 years old who had recovered from COVID-19.

V and J are TRBV7-3 and TRBJ1-6; 8 bases agree with TRBD1. The V gene's germline CDR1 is SGHTA and CDR2 FQGTGA. There are 15 residues in the CDR3. Trimming took 2 bases from V and 11 from J; bases not matched to a gene: 8. For the CDR3, the DNA is TGTGCCAGCAGCTTACAGTCAGGGGGCAGGACACCCCTCCACTTT. It translates to CASSLQSGGRTPLHF.

Written as DNA, the CDR3 is TGTGCCAGCAGCCGAGGTGTTTCGGGGGGCAGGGAAGAGACCCAGTACTTC. Translation gives CASSRGVSGGREETQYF. This chain uses TRBV7-9 with TRBJ2-5, with a weak D call TRBD2 (7 bases). The CDR3 sequence is 17 residues long. From germline, CDR1 is SEHNR and CDR2 FQNEAQ (reference sequence). V lost 5 bases and J 3 bases, leaving 22 bases between the germline ends.

The CDR3 region has the DNA TGTGCCAGCAGCCAAGACAGGGGCCTACGGTACTTC. Translated: CASSQDRGLRYF. V and J are TRBV4-2 and TRBJ2-7; perhaps TRBD1 as D (6 bases). The CDR3 loop spans 12 amino acids. Trimming cost V 0 bases and J 12 bases, with 12 bases left between them. The germline V gene encodes CDR1 LGHNA and CDR2 YNFKEQ.

The gene calls are TRBV6-5 and TRBJ1-1; no definite D call. The germline CDR1 and CDR2 sequences are MNHEY and SVGAGI. There are 14 residues in the CDR3. Trimming took off 2 bases at V and 3 bases at J, with 10 bases between the two ends. CDR3 sequence reads: CASSYRGTHTEAFF. CDR3 in DNA: TGTGCCAGCAGTTACCGAGGCACTCACACTGAAGCTTTCTTT.

The CDR3 region is CASSTGTGGGANVLTF. In DNA, the CDR3 is TGTGCCAGCAGTACGGGGACAGGCGGTGGGGCCAACGTCCTGACTTTC. The genes are TRBV28 and TRBJ2-6; 8 bases align to TRBD1. Germline assignment: CDR1 MDHEN and CDR2 SYDVKM. V shed 5 bases and J 3 bases; nucleotides not matched to a gene: 6. The CDR3 length is 16 residues.

CDR3 bases: TGTGCCAGTAGCGACAGGGGGACTAGCGGAGCCTACAATGAGCAGTTCTTC. This sequence encodes CASSDRGTSGAYNEQFF. The rearrangement links TRBV19 to TRBJ2-1, with 11 bases identical to TRBD2. With 6 bases clipped from V and 2 bases from J, the junction kept 9 bases outside the gene matches. This CDR3 comprises 17 residues. From germline, CDR1 is LNHDA and CDR2 SQIVND (reference sequence).

The chain combines TRBV6-1 with TRBJ2-6; maybe TRBD1 (5 bases). CDR3 length: 17 residues. The V and J ends lost 4 bases and 0 bases respectively, with 13 bases between them. Germline V gene data show CDR1 as MNHNS and CDR2 as SASEGT. Written as DNA, the CDR3 is TGTGCCAGCAGTGGGGCCGGACAATCCTCTGGGGCCAACGTCCTGACTTTC. This sequence encodes CASSGAGQSSGANVLTF.

The chain carries TRBV18 and TRBJ2-7, with 8 bases matching TRBD1. CDR1 and CDR2 (germline): KGHSH, LQKENI. This CDR3 is 14 amino acids long. V lost 3 bases, J lost 13 bases, and 14 bases stayed unmatched. In DNA form, the CDR3 reads TGTGCCAGCTCACCGGAGGACAGGGCGGGCTTTCCCTACTTC. Translation gives CASSPEDRAGFPYF.

The V and J genes are TRBV27 and TRBJ1-4; TRBD1 might be the D (6 bases). The CDR3 spans 19 residues. Trimming pared 8 bases from V and 7 bases from J, leaving 32 bases between. Germline CDR1 reads MNHEY; CDR2 reads SMNVEV (reference sequence). CDR3: CASGTDGWGPHGGREKLFF. The CDR3 nucleotides are TGTGCCAGCGGTACCGACGGCTGGGGGCCGCACGGCGGCCGTGAAAAACTGTTTTTT.

The chain is built from TRBV9 and TRBJ2-2, with a tentative D call TRBD1 (6 bases). CDR3 size: 14 residues. CDR1 and CDR2 from the germline V gene are SGDLS and YYNGEE. Trimming cost V 3 bases and J 8 bases, with 14 bases left between them. The CDR3 is CASSEQQGFGELFF. The CDR3 DNA follows: TGTGCCAGCAGCGAGCAACAGGGTTTTGGGGAGCTGTTTTTT.